The following is a T cell receptor (beta chain) sequence with its context. Its cognate antigen is unknown. The entry originates in a study of OX40 agonist ivuxolimab in advanced cancers. About the study: Subjects had a mean age of roughly 60 years, with a range of 23 to 79; just over 80% were male. Study results and caveats: The antigens recognized by the expanded peripheral T cells, that is their antigen specificity, were not determined. Mean expanded clone counts were higher in CD8+ than CD4+ T cells. Clones of CD4+ and CD8+ blood T cells grew by week 6 at doses of 0.1 to 3.0 mg/kg.

Libraries were prepared by immunoSEQ multiplex PCR; TCRdb keeps only in-frame clonotypes and omits some of them. The sample contains about 62,000 clones, 60% to 85% of which appear only once. Losses at the gene ends were 1 base for V and 4 bases for J; bases not matched to a gene: 3. From germline, CDR1 is SGHVS and CDR2 FNYEAQ. The CDR3 loop spans 15 amino acids. This chain joins TRBV7-6 and TRBJ1-2; 10 bases line up with TRBD1. The receptor was derived from an adult with an advanced solid tumor such as melanoma, head and neck, liver or kidney cancer. The input for sequencing was CD4+ or CD8+ T cells sorted from blood, taken in a trial of the OX40 agonist ivuxolimab. CDR3 amino acids: CASSLGTGGGYGYTF. CDR3 bases: TGTGCCAGCAGCTTAGGGACAGGGGGTGGCTATGGCTACACCTTC.